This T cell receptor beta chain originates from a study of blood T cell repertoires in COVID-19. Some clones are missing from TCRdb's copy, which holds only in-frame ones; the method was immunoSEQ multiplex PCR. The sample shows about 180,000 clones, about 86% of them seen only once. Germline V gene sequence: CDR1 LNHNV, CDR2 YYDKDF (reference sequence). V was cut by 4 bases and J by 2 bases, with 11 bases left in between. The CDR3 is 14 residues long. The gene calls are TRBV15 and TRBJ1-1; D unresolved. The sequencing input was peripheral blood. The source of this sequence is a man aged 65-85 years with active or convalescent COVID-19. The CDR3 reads CATSKGGPNTEAFF. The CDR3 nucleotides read TGTGCCACCAGCAAAGGAGGCCCCAACACTGAAGCTTTCTTT.